These T cell receptor beta chains were read from a single sample in a study of CD8 T cells in ankylosing spondylitis. TCRdb redid the calling of the 5' RACE reads with MiXCR, one entry per CDR3 protein. The table records around 220,000 distinct CDR3 sequences, roughly 18% of them present only once. Sequencing used blood, either unsorted or a sorted T cell fraction (not recorded which). These receptors originate from a male donor with ankylosing spondylitis. The CDR3 runs from the conserved cysteine through the conserved F or W. D genes are given only for firm matches. Clone size, where shown, is once, few, many, or a class for clones that have expanded.

-	TRBJ2-3	TRBV4-3	-	TGCGCCAGCAGCCAGAGACCCGGGGACACAATTTTGGATACGCAGTATTTT	CASSQRPGDTILDTQYF
few	TRBJ1-5	TRBV4-1	TRBD1	TGCGCCAGCAGCCTTACAGGGGGCGGACAGCCCCAGCATTTT	CASSLTGGGQPQHF
-	TRBJ2-7	TRBV12-3/TRBV12-4	-	TGTGCCAGCAGCCCCGACAATCTTAACGAGCAGTACTTC	CASSPDNLNEQYF
few	TRBJ2-3	TRBV7-9	-	TGTGCCAGCAGCCAGCCAAGGGACAACACAGATACGCAGTATTTT	CASSQPRDNTDTQYF
-	TRBJ1-6	TRBV20-1	-	TGCAGTGCTAGACCCGCAGGGGTCGAGAATTCACCCCTCCACTTT	CSARPAGVENSPLHF
few	TRBJ2-7	TRBV28	TRBD1	TGTGCCAGCAGTGGGACAGGGCGGGAGCAGTACTTC	CASSGTGREQYF
-	TRBJ1-1	TRBV3-1	TRBD1	TGTGCCAGCAGCTTACTGGGTGCGACAGGGGGCGCAGACACTGAAGCTTTCTTT	CASSLLGATGGADTEAFF
-	TRBJ1-2	TRBV27	-	TGTGCCAGCAAGACAGGCGCAGGCGGCTACACCTTC	CASKTGAGGYTF
-	TRBJ2-3	TRBV3-1	TRBD1	TGTGCCAGCAGCCTAGACAGGGGTCCAGATACGCAGTATTTT	CASSLDRGPDTQYF
few	TRBJ2-2	TRBV5-1	TRBD1	TGCGCCAGCAGTCCAGGCCCCCGGACAGGCGAGAACACCGGGGAGCTGTTTTTT	CASSPGPRTGENTGELFF
few	TRBJ1-2	TRBV7-9	-	TGTGCCAGCAGCTTAGGTGACAATGGCTACACCTTC	CASSLGDNGYTF
few	TRBJ2-7	TRBV27	-	TGTGCCAGCAGTTTAGGAGCGGGTAGTACCTACGAGCAGTACTTC	CASSLGAGSTYEQYF
few	TRBJ2-3	TRBV13	-	TGTGCCAGCAGCTTAGCCAGGGACAGCACAGATACGCAGTATTTT	CASSLARDSTDTQYF